Following are 27 T cell receptor beta chains from one sample sequenced in a study of blood T cell repertoires in COVID-19. Generated by immunoSEQ multiplex PCR, the TCRdb table keeps only in-frame clones and is missing some. The repertoire holds about 220,000 clones, with around four fifths as singletons. Sample: peripheral blood. The receptors derive from a woman aged 70-85 years with COVID-19, enrolled during active disease.

This sequence joins TRBV7-2 and TRBJ1-1; D not resolved. The length of the CDR3 is 17 residues. CDR1 is SGHTA and CDR2 is FQGNSA in the germline V gene. Trimming took off 5 bases at V and 4 bases at J, with 23 bases between the two ends. CDR3 region: CASSRQIGGGIGTEAFF. The CDR3 nucleotides are TGTGCCAGCAGCCGGCAAATAGGTGGAGGGATCGGCACTGAAGCTTTCTTT.

This clone was seen only a few times. The chain uses TRBV9 and TRBJ2-5, with TRBD1 matching over 10 bases. The CDR3 contains 15 residues. The germline V gene encodes CDR1 SGDLS and CDR2 YYNGEE. J was trimmed by 5 bases and V by 3 bases; bases with no gene match: 7. This chain's CDR3 is CASSAGTGVSETQYF. The CDR3 nucleotides read TGTGCCAGCAGCGCCGGGACAGGGGTTTCGGAGACCCAGTACTTC.

The chain has TRBV7-2 and TRBJ1-2; D is unclear. The CDR3 consists of 13 residues. The V end lost 5 bases, the J end lost 2 bases, and 9 bases lay between the germline ends. The V gene's germline CDR1 is SGHTA and CDR2 FQGNSA. CDR3 coding DNA: TGTGCCAGCAGCCCCGACACAAACTATGGCTACACCTTC. Translating it yields CASSPDTNYGYTF.

The J gene is TRBJ2-1, the V gene TRBV27, with 9 bases aligning to TRBD2. The CDR3 totals 15 residues. Germline CDR1 is MNHEY and CDR2 is SMNVEV (reference sequence). V was pared by 8 bases and J by 1 base, with 6 bases of the junction left unmatched. Here the CDR3 reads CASFRAGGSYNEQFF. DNA for the CDR3: TGTGCCAGCTTTCGGGCGGGGGGGTCCTACAATGAGCAGTTCTTC.

The V call is TRBV28, the J call TRBJ2-7; D may be TRBD1 (6 bases). CDR1 and CDR2 (germline): MDHEN, SYDVKM. Trimming pared 4 bases from V and 0 bases from J, leaving 16 bases between. The CDR3 runs 16 residues. CDR3 loop: CASSSEPTGYSYEQYF. The CDR3 region has the DNA TGTGCCAGCAGTTCAGAACCCACAGGGTACTCCTACGAGCAGTACTTC.

The rearrangement joins TRBV29-1 to TRBJ2-7; 7 bases fit TRBD2. V gave up 1 base and J gave up 3 bases; unmatched junction bases: 6. Germline V lookup: CDR1 SQVTM, CDR2 ANQGSEA. The CDR3 loop spans 14 amino acids. The CDR3 spells CSVEGGSGNYEQYF. DNA for the CDR3: TGCAGCGTTGAAGGCGGGAGTGGAAACTACGAGCAGTACTTC.

The chain carries TRBV20-1 and TRBJ2-1; D possibly corresponds to TRBD1 (6 bases). CDR1 is DFQATT, CDR2 SNEGSKA, per germline (reference sequence). The CDR3 has 11 amino acids. V lost 3 bases and J lost 12, with 12 bases in between. CDR3 DNA: TGCAGTGCTAGGCTTGACAGGAGGCAGTTCTTC. Its protein is CSARLDRRQFF.

The chain uses TRBV9 and TRBJ1-3; D is uncertain. This CDR3 contains 17 residues. The V gene's germline CDR1 is SGDLS and CDR2 YYNGEE. With 4 bases removed from V and 7 bases from J, the gap between germline ends came to 24 bases. The CDR3 coding sequence is TGTGCCAGCAGCCCCTTTGGAGGCATTAATGTCGGTAACACCATATATTTT. Translated: CASSPFGGINVGNTIYF. Filled out from reference TRBV9 and TRBJ1-3, the complete variable domain reads DSGVTQTPKHLITATGQRVTLRCSPRSGDLSVYWYQQSLDQGLQFLIQYYNGEERAKGNILERFSAQQFPDLHSELNLSSLELGDSALYFCASSPFGGINVGNTIYFGEGSWLTVV.

The gene calls are TRBV3-1 (or the pseudogene TRBV3-2) and TRBJ2-7; 8 bases are shared with TRBD2. The V and J ends lost 1 base and 2 bases, in that order; junction bases with no gene match: 4. This CDR3 has 15 amino acids. Germline CDR1 and CDR2: LGHDT and YNNKEL (reference sequence). The CDR3 loop is CASSQGVAGPYEQYF. CDR3 coding DNA: TGTGCCAGCAGCCAAGGGGTAGCGGGGCCCTACGAGCAGTACTTC.

The chain links TRBV6-5 to TRBJ2-5; 7 positions agree with TRBD1. In germline, CDR1 is MNHEY, CDR2 SVGAGI. The trim removed 4 bases at V and 1 base at J, leaving 6 bases unmatched. This CDR3 contains 15 residues. The CDR3 DNA reads TGTGCCAGCAGTTCCCAAGGACAGGTCCAAGAGACCCAGTACTTC. Translating gives CASSSQGQVQETQYF.

The chain couples TRBV6-5 to TRBJ2-2; TRBD2 is a possible D gene (5 bases). The V end was cut by 7 bases, the J end by 2 bases, with 11 bases between. The CDR3 covers 14 residues. Germline V gives CDR1 MNHEY, CDR2 SVGAGI. CDR3 in DNA: TGTGCCAGCACGGAGGCAGCCAACACCGGGGAGCTGTTTTTT. Its protein is CASTEAANTGELFF.

The V call is TRBV5-6, the J call TRBJ2-2; D is perhaps TRBD2 (5 bases). The V and J ends lost 0 bases and 6 bases respectively, with 18 bases between them. Germline V lookup: CDR1 SGHDT, CDR2 YYEEEE. The CDR3 contains 17 residues. The CDR3 here is CASSLGARGVWAGELFF. The CDR3 DNA follows: TGTGCCAGCAGCTTGGGGGCCCGGGGAGTTTGGGCCGGGGAGCTGTTTTTT.

CDR3 sequence reads: CASRVGIRTEAFF. The CDR3 nucleotides are TGTGCCAGCAGGGTGGGTATCAGGACTGAAGCTTTCTTT. The V gene is TRBV7-2, the J gene TRBJ1-1; D remains unclear. Germline lookup yields CDR1 SGHTA and CDR2 FQGNSA. V was shortened by 6 bases and J by 5 bases, with 13 bases between the two germline ends. The CDR3 is 13 residues long.

The chain employs TRBV18 and TRBJ2-7; 9 nucleotides align to TRBD1. V shed 3 bases, J shed 2 bases, and the junction held 5 bases outside the gene matches. The CDR3 sequence is 15 residues long. Germline loops: CDR1 KGHSH, CDR2 LQKENI. Written as DNA, the CDR3 is TGTGCCAGCTCACCCCCCCGACAGGGGGCCTACGAGCAGTACTTC. It codes for CASSPPRQGAYEQYF.

The CDR3 bases are TGTGCCAGCAGCCTTTTCGTGCGCTCTGGAAACACCATATATTTT. Amino acid sequence: CASSLFVRSGNTIYF. This chain uses TRBV28 with TRBJ1-3; D is unresolved. V was pared by 6 bases and J by 0 bases, with 12 bases between. Germline loops: CDR1 MDHEN, CDR2 SYDVKM. There are 15 residues in the CDR3.

This clone was seen a handful of times. The rearrangement uses TRBV9 and TRBJ1-3; D call uncertain. V lost 6 bases and J lost 4, with 14 bases in between. CDR3 size: 14 residues. Germline V gene sequence: CDR1 SGDLS, CDR2 YYNGEE. CDR3 sequence (DNA): TGTGCCAGCACCCGAGGGCAGGACGGAAACACCATATATTTT. The encoded protein is CASTRGQDGNTIYF.

For this clone: This may stem from a read error, because a much larger clone lies one nucleotide away. The V gene is TRBV5-5, the J gene TRBJ1-1; maybe TRBD1 (5 bases). The CDR3 spans 13 residues. Germline assignment: CDR1 SGHKS and CDR2 YYEKEE (reference sequence). V was trimmed by 1 base and J by 3 bases, leaving 7 bases between them. CDR3 sequence reads: CASSLSGHTEAFF. The CDR3 coding sequence is TGTGCCAGCAGCTTGTCAGGGCACACTGAAGCTTTCTTT. Filled out from reference TRBV5-5 and TRBJ1-1, the complete variable domain reads DAGVTQSPTHLIKTRGQQVTLRCSPISGHKSVSWYQQVLGQGPQFIFQYYEKEERGRGNFPDRFSARQFPNYSSELNVNALLLGDSALYLCASSLSGHTEAFFGQGTRLTVV.

The J gene is TRBJ1-1, the V gene TRBV10-3, with a tentative D call TRBD1 (5 bases). This CDR3 comprises 14 residues. Germline assignment: CDR1 ENHRY and CDR2 SYGVKD. Trimming left V 7 bases short and J 4 bases short, with 16 bases between. The CDR3 DNA sequence: TGTGCCATCAAAATGAGTCAGGGAAGCACTGAAGCTTTCTTT. Protein product: CAIKMSQGSTEAFF.

In its sample, this clone was seen once. The J gene is TRBJ2-6, the V gene TRBV7-9; D is possibly TRBD1 (6 bases). CDR1 is SEHNR, CDR2 FQNEAQ, per germline (reference sequence). V was pared by 5 bases and J by 2 bases, with 13 bases between. The CDR3 has 16 amino acids. The CDR3 loop reads CASSTQTGTGANVLTF. As DNA, the CDR3 is TGTGCCAGCAGCACACAAACAGGGACTGGGGCCAACGTCCTGACTTTC. Full variable domain (outside the CDR3, taken from reference TRBV7-9 and TRBJ2-6): DTGVSQNPRHKITKRGQNVTFRCDPISEHNRLYWYRQTLGQGPEFLTYFQNEAQLEKSRLLSDRFSAERPKGSFSTLEIQRTEQGDSAMYLCASSTQTGTGANVLTFGAGSRLTVL.

The chain combines TRBV5-1 with TRBJ2-1; 8 nucleotides align to TRBD1. The V segment lost 4 bases and the J segment 6 bases; nucleotides outside the gene matches: 9. The CDR3 contains 15 residues. The germline V gene encodes CDR1 SGHRS and CDR2 YFSETQ. The CDR3 DNA follows: TGCGCCAGCAGCCCAAGCCTGCAGGGGGCCAATGAGCAGTTCTTC. It encodes CASSPSLQGANEQFF.

This chain connects TRBV10-3 to TRBJ1-1; TRBD1 might be the D (5 bases). Trimming removed 1 base from V and 3 bases from J, with 15 bases in between. CDR1 and CDR2 from the germline V gene are ENHRY and SYGVKD. CDR3 length: 16 amino acids. The CDR3, as DNA: TGTGCCATCAGTGAGTTGTTGGTGGGGCAGCACACTGAAGCTTTCTTT. Amino acid sequence: CAISELLVGQHTEAFF.

In this sample, this clone turned up once. The chain is built from TRBV20-1 and TRBJ1-4; D is undetermined. V was cut by 0 bases and J by 7 bases, with 3 bases left in between. This CDR3 has 11 residues. Germline CDR1 is DFQATT and CDR2 is SNEGSKA (reference sequence). CDR3 nucleotide sequence: TGCAGTGCTAGAGAGAGTGAAAAACTGTTTTTT. This codes for CSARESEKLFF.

In its sample, this clone was seen a few times. The rearrangement joins TRBV9 to TRBJ2-3; perhaps TRBD2 as D (5 bases). The CDR3 is 17 residues long. Per germline, CDR1 SGDLS and CDR2 YYNGEE. Between the trimmed V and J ends, which lost 0 bases and 3 bases, there was a span of 17 bases. In DNA, the CDR3 is TGTGCCAGCAGCGTAGACTTTGGGGAGCTAGTTACAGATACGCAGTATTTT. Protein: CASSVDFGELVTDTQYF.

The chain couples TRBV5-5 to TRBJ2-2; D gene ambiguous. V gave up 1 base and J gave up 3 bases, with 7 bases separating them. This CDR3 is built from 14 residues. In germline, CDR1 is SGHKS, CDR2 YYEKEE (reference sequence). This CDR3 reads CASSLYRDTGELFF. CDR3 in DNA: TGTGCCAGCAGCTTGTACAGAGACACCGGGGAGCTGTTTTTT.

The V call is TRBV29-1, the J call TRBJ1-2; no definite D call. This CDR3 spans 13 amino acids. CDR1 SQVTM and CDR2 ANQGSEA come from the germline V gene. Trimming cost V 0 bases and J 2 bases, with 7 bases left between them. The CDR3: CSVEDGANYGYTF. The CDR3, as DNA: TGCAGCGTTGAAGACGGAGCGAACTATGGCTACACCTTC.

This rearrangement joins TRBV2 to TRBJ1-2; TRBD1 is a possible D gene (6 bases). Looked up from germline, CDR1 is SNHLY and CDR2 is FYNNEI. Trimming pared 4 bases from V and 8 bases from J, leaving 11 bases between. The CDR3 is 12 residues long. The CDR3 coding sequence is TGTGCCAGCAGTGGGAGGACAGACGGCTACACCTTC. Translated, it gives CASSGRTDGYTF.

V usage is TRBV6-4 and J usage is TRBJ1-2; D is uncertain. This CDR3 contains 14 residues. V shed 5 bases and J shed 5 bases, with 15 bases lying between them. Germline V gene lookup returns CDR1 MRHNA and CDR2 SNTAGT. The CDR3 loop is CASSPTQGGYGYTF. CDR3 sequence (DNA): TGTGCCAGCAGTCCTACTCAAGGAGGGTATGGCTACACCTTC.